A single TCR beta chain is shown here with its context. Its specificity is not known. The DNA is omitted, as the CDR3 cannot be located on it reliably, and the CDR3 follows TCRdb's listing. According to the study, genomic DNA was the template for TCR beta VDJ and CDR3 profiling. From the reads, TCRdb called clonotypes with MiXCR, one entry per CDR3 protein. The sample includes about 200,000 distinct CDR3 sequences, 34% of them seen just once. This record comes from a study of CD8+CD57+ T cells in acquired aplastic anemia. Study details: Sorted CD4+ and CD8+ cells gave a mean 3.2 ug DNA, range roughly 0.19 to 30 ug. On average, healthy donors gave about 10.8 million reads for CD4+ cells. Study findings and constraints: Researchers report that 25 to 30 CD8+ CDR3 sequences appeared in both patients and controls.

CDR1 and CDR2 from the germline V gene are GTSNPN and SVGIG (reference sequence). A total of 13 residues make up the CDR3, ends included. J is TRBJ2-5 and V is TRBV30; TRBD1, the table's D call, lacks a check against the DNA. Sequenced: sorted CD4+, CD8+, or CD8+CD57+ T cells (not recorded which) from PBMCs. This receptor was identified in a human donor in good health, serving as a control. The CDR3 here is CAWSQWGTGNLNF.